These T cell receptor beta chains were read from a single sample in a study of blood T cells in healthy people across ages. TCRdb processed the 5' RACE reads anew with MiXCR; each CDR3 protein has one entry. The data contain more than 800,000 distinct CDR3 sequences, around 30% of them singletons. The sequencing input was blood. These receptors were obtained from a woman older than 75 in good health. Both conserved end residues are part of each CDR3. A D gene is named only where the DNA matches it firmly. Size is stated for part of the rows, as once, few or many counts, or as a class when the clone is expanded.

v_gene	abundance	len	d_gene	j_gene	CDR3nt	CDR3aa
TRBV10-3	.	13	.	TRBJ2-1	TGTGCCATCAGTGGACTAGGTGACAATGAGCAGTTCTTC	CAISGLGDNEQFF
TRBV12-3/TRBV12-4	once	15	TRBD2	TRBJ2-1	TGTGCCAGCAGTTCTATAGCGGGTAGGAACAATGAGCAGTTCTTC	CASSSIAGRNNEQFF
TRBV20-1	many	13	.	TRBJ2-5	TGCAGTTCTCGGGACGGGACGGGTGAGACCCAGTACTTC	CSSRDGTGETQYF
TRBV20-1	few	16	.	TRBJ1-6	TGCAGTGCTAGAGATTGGGCATTCTCCTATAATTCACCCCTCCACTTT	CSARDWAFSYNSPLHF
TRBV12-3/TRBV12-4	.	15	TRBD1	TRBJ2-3	TGTGCCAGCAGTGGGACAGGGGGGAACGCAGATACGCAGTATTTT	CASSGTGGNADTQYF
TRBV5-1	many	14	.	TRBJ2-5	TGCGCCAGCAGCGTGGGGAACAGGGACGAGACCCAGTACTTC	CASSVGNRDETQYF
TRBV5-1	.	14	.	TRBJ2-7	TGCGCCAGCAGCTTGGGGGAAATATCCTACGAGCAGTACTTC	CASSLGEISYEQYF
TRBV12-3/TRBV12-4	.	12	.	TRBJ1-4	TGTGCCAGCAGACTCAGGGGAGAAAAACTGTTTTTT	CASRLRGEKLFF
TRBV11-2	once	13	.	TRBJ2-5	TGTGCCAGCAGCTTAGATCCCCAGAATGAGCCGTACTTC	CASSLDPQNEPYF
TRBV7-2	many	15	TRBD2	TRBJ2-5	TGTGCCAGCAGCTCTGGGACTAGCGGGGTAGAGACCCAGTACTTC	CASSSGTSGVETQYF
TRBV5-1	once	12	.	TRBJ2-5	TGCGCCAGCACCCAGAGCGGTGGGGAGCAGTACTTC	CASTQSGGEQYF
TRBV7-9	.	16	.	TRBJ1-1	TGTGCCAGCAGCTTACCCCGGGGGGGGTCGAACACTGAAGCTTTCTTT	CASSLPRGGSNTEAFF
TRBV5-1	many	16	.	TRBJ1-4	TGCGCCAGCAGCTTGAACACGAGGGCCTATAATGAAAAACTGTTTTTT	CASSLNTRAYNEKLFF
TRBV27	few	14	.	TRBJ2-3	TGTGCCAGCGGTCGGGGTAGTTTCACAGATACGCAGTATTTT	CASGRGSFTDTQYF
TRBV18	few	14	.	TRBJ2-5	TGTGCCAGCTCACCGAATTCCGCCAAAGAGACCCAGTACTTC	CASSPNSAKETQYF
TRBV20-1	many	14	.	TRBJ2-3	TGCAGTGCTAGAGAGACAGGCAGCACAGATACGCAGTATTTT	CSARETGSTDTQYF
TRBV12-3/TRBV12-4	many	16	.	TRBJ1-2	TGTGCCAGCAGTCCTACAGGGCCACAATTTAACTATGGCTACACCTTC	CASSPTGPQFNYGYTF
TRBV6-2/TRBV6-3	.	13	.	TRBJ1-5	TGTGCCAGCAGTTACTCGACATTTCAGCCCCAGCATTTT	CASSYSTFQPQHF
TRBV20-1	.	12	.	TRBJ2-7	TGCAGTGCTAGCGGCGGGGATCACGAGCAGTACTTC	CSASGGDHEQYF
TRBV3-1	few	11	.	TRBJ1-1	TGTGCCAGCAGCTTTTATGGTGAAGCTTTCTTT	CASSFYGEAFF
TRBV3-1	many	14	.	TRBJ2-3	TGTGCCAGCAGCCAAGCGGGGGCCACAGATACGCAGTATTTT	CASSQAGATDTQYF
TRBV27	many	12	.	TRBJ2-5	TGTGCCAGAAAGGACTTTCAAGAGACCCAGTACTTC	CARKDFQETQYF
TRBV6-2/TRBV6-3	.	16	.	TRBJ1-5	TGTGCCAGCAGTCTCCCGGGGACCCTTAGCAATCAGCCCCAGCATTTT	CASSLPGTLSNQPQHF
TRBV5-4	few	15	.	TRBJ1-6	TGTGCCAGCAGCTTGGAGTGGGGGCGGAATTCACCCCTCCACTTT	CASSLEWGRNSPLHF
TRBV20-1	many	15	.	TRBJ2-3	TGCAGTGCTAGAGGCCCAGGGACGAGCACAGATACGCAGTATTTT	CSARGPGTSTDTQYF
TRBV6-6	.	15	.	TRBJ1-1	TGTGCCAGCAGTCCCATGGCGGCCATGAACACTGAAGCTTTCTTT	CASSPMAAMNTEAFF